This TCR beta chain appears in the sequencing data of a study of CD8 T cells in Susac syndrome. This clonotype was detected only once. With random hexamers, reverse transcription was performed on roughly 0.45 to 1 ug of RNA. TCRdb processed the immunoSEQ multiplex PCR reads anew with MiXCR; each CDR3 protein has one entry. The sample includes tens of thousands of distinct CDR3 sequences, 85% to 95% of them seen just once. The sequence was obtained from a human donor with Susac syndrome. The material sequenced was CD4+ T cells from PBMCs.

CDR3 residues: CASSFTSGTIRGTQYF. The CDR3 bases are TGTGCCAGCAGTTTCACCAGCGGCACTATCCGGGGGACCCAGTACTTC. The rearrangement joins TRBV27 to TRBJ2-5; D is possibly TRBD2 (5 bases). This CDR3 contains 16 residues. Trimming cost V 3 bases and J 7 bases, with 21 bases left between them. CDR1 MNHEY and CDR2 SMNVEV come from the germline V gene (reference sequence).